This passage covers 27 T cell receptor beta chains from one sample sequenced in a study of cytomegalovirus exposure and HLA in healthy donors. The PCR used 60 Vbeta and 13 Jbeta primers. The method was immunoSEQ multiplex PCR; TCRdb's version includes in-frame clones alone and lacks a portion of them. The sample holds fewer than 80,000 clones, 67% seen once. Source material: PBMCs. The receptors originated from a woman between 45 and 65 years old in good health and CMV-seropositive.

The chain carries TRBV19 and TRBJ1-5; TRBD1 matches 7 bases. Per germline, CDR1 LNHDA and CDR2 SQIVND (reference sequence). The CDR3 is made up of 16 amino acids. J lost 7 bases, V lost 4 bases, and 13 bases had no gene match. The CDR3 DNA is TGTGCCAGTAGTAGAAAACAGGGGCCGCTTCCACAGCCCCAGCATTTT. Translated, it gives CASSRKQGPLPQPQHF.

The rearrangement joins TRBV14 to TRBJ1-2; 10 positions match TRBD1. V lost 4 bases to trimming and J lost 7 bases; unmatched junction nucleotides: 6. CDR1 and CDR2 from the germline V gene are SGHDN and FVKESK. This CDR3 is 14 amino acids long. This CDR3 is CASSRGQGFGGYTF. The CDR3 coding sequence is TGTGCCAGCAGCCGGGGACAGGGGTTTGGTGGCTACACCTTC.

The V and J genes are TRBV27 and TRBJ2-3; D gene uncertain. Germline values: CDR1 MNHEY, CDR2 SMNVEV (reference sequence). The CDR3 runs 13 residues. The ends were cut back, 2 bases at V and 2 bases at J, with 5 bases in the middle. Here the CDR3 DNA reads TGTGCCAGCAGTTTACCAGACACAGATACGCAGTATTTT. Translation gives CASSLPDTDTQYF.

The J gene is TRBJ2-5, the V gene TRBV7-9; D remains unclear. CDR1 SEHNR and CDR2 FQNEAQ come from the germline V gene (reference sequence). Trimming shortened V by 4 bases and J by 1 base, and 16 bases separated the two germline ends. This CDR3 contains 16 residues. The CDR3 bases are TGTGCCAGCAGCTCCCCCCACCGGTTGAGCCAAGAGACCCAGTACTTC. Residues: CASSSPHRLSQETQYF.

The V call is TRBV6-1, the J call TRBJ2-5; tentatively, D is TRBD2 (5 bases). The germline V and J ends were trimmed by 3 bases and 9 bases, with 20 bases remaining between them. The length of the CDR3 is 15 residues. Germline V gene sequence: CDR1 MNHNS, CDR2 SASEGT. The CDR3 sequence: CASSEDIAVGSPQYF. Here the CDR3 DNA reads TGTGCCAGCAGTGAGGATATTGCAGTTGGGAGCCCCCAGTACTTC.

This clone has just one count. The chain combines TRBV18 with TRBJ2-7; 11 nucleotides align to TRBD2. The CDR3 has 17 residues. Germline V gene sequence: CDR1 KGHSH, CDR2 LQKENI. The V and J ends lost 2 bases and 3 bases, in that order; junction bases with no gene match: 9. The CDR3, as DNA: TGTGCCAGCTCACCAATCCCAAGACTAGCGGGGTTCTACGAGCAGTACTTC. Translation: CASSPIPRLAGFYEQYF.

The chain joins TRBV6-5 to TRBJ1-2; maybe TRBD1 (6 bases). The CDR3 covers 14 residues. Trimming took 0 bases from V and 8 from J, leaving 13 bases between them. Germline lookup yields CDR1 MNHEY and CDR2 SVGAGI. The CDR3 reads CASSYSGQGRGYTF. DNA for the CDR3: TGTGCCAGCAGTTACTCGGGTCAGGGGAGAGGCTACACCTTC.

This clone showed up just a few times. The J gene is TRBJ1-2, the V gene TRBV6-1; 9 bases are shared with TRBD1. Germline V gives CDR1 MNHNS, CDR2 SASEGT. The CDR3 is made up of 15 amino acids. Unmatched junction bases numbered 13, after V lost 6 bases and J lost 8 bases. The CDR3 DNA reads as TGTGCCAGCAGCCTAGCCCCCGGGACAGGGCAAGGCTACACCTTC. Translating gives CASSLAPGTGQGYTF.

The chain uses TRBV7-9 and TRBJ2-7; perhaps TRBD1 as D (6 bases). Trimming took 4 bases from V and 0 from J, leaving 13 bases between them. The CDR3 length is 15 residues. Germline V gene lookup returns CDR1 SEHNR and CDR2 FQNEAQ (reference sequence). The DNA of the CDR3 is TGTGCCAGCAGCTGGACAGCAGGCGGCTCCTACGAGCAGTACGTC. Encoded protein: CASSWTAGGSYEQYV.

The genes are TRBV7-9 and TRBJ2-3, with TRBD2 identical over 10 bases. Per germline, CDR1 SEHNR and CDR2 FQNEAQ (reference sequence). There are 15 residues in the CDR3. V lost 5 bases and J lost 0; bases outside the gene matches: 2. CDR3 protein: CASSPAGGSTDTQYF. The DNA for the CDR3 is TGTGCCAGCAGCCCAGCGGGGGGGAGCACAGATACGCAGTATTTT.

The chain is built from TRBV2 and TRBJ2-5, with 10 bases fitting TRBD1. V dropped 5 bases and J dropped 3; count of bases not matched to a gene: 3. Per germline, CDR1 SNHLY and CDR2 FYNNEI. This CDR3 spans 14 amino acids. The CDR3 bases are TGTGCCAGCAGTTCCGGACAGGGGGAAGAGACCCAGTACTTC. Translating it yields CASSSGQGEETQYF.

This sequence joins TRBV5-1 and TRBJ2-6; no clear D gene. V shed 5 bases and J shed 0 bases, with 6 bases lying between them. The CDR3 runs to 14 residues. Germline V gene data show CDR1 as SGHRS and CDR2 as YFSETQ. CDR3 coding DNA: TGCGCCAGCAGTCCCAGCTCTGGGGCCAACGTCCTGACTTTC. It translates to CASSPSSGANVLTF.

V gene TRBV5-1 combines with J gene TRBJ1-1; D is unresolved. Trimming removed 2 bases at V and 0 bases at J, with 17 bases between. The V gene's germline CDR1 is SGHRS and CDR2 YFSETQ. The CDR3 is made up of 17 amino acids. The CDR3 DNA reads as TGCGCCAGCAGCTTATTGGGCAGGTCGGCCGTGAACACTGAAGCTTTCTTT. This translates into CASSLLGRSAVNTEAFF.

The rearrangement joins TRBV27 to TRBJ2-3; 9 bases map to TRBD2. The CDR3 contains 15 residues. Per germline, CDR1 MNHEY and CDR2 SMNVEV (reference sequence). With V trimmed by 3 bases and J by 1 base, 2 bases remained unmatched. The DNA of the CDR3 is TGTGCCAGCAGTTTGATAGCGGGGGGCACAGATACGCAGTATTTT. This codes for CASSLIAGGTDTQYF.

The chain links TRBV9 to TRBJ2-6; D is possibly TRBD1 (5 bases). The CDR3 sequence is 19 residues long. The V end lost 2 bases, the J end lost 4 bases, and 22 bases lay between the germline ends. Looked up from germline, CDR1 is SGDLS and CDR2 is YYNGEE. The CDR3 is CASSVLSGPEALGANVLTF. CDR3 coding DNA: TGTGCCAGCAGCGTTTTATCAGGGCCCGAAGCTCTAGGGGCCAACGTCCTGACTTTC. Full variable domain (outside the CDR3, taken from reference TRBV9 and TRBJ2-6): DSGVTQTPKHLITATGQRVTLRCSPRSGDLSVYWYQQSLDQGLQFLIQYYNGEERAKGNILERFSAQQFPDLHSELNLSSLELGDSALYFCASSVLSGPEALGANVLTFGAGSRLTVL.

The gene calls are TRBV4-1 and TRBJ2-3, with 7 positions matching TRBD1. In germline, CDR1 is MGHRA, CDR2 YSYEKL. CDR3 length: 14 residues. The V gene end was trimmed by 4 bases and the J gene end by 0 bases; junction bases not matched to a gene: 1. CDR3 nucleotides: TGCGCCAGCAGCCTGGGACAGAGCACAGATACGCAGTATTTT. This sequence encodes CASSLGQSTDTQYF.

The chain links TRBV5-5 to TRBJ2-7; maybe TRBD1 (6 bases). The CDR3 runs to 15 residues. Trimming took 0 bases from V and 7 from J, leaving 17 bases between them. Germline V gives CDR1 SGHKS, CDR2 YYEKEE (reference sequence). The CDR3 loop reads CASSLEDLLGQEQYF. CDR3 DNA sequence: TGTGCCAGCAGCTTGGAAGACCTACTAGGACAGGAGCAGTACTTC. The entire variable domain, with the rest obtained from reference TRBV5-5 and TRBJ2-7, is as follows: DAGVTQSPTHLIKTRGQQVTLRCSPISGHKSVSWYQQVLGQGPQFIFQYYEKEERGRGNFPDRFSARQFPNYSSELNVNALLLGDSALYLCASSLEDLLGQEQYFGPGTRLTVT.

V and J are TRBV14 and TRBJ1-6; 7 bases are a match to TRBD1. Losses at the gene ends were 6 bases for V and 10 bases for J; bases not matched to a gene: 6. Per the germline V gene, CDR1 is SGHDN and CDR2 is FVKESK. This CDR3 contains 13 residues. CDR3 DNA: TGTGCCAGCAGTCTGACAGGGATCTCACCCCTCCACTTT. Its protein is CASSLTGISPLHF.

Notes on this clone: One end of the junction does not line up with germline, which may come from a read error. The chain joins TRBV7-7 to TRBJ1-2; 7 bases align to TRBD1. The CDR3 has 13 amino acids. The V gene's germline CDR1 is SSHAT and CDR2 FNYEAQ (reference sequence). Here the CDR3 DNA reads TGTGCTAGCAGACCTACAGGGGTGAATGGCTACACCTTC. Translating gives CASRPTGVNGYTF. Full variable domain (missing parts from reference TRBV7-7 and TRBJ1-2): GAGVSQSPRYKVTKRGQDVTLRCDPISSHATLYWYQQALGQGPEFLTYFNYEAQPDKSGLPSDRFSAERPEGSISTLTIQRTEQRDSAMYRCASRPTGVNGYTFGSGTRLTVV.

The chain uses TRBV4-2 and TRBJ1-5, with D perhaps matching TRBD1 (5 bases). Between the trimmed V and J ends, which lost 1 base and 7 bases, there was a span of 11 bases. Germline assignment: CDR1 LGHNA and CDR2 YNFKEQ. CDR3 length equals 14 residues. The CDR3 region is CASSQGTGEQPQHF. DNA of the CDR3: TGTGCCAGCAGCCAAGGGACGGGGGAACAGCCCCAGCATTTT.

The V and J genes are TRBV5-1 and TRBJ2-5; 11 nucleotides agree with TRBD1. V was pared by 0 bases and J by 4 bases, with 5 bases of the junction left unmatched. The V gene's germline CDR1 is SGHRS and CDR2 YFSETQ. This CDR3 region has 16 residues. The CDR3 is CASSLGDRGALETQYF. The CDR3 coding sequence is TGCGCCAGCAGCTTGGGGGACAGGGGGGCACTAGAGACCCAGTACTTC.

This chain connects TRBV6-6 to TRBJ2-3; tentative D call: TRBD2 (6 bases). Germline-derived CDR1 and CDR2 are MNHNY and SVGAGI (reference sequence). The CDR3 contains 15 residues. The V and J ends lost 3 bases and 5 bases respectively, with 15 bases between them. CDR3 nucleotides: TGTGCCAGCAGTTATTTCCCACTCGGGGGAGATACGCAGTATTTT. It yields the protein CASSYFPLGGDTQYF.

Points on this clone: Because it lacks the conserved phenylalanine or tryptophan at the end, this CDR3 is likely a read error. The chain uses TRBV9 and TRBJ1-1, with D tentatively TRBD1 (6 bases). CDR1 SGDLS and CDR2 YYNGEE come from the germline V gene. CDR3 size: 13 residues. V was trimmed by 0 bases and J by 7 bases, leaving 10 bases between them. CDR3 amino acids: CASSVERTDEAFL. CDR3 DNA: TGTGCCAGCAGCGTAGAGCGGACAGATGAAGCTTTCCTT.

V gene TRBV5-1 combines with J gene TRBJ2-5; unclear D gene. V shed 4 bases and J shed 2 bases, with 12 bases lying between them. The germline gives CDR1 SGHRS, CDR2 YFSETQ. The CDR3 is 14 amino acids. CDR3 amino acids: CASSPDTVQETQYF. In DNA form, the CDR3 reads TGCGCCAGCAGCCCCGACACGGTACAAGAGACCCAGTACTTC.

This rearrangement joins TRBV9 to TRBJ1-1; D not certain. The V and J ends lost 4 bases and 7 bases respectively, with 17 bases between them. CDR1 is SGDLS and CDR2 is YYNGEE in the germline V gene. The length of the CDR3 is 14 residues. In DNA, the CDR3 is TGTGCCAGCAGCCGACGGTGGGTGGAGAGTGAAGCTTTCTTT. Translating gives CASSRRWVESEAFF.

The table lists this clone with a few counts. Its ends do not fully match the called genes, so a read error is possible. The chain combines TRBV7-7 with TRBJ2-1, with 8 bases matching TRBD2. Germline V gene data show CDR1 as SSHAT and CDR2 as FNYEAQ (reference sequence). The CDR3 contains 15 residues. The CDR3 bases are TGTGCTAGCAGTAGCGGGGAAGAGGCCTACAATGAGCAGTTCTTC. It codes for CASSSGEEAYNEQFF.

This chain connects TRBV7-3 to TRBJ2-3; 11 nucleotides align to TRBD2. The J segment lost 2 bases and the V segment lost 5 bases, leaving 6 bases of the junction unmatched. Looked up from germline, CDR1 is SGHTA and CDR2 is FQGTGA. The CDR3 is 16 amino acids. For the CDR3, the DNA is TGTGCCAGCAGCCTGGGACTAGCGGCCAACACAGATACGCAGTATTTT. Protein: CASSLGLAANTDTQYF.